Listed below are T cell receptor beta chains from one sample, sequenced in a study of blood T cell repertoires in COVID-19. Produced via immunoSEQ multiplex PCR; TCRdb's table is partial and in-frame only. The sample lists about 150,000 clones, roughly 84% occurring once. The material sequenced was peripheral blood. These receptors were taken from a human donor in a cohort sampled during active COVID-19. Each CDR3 is given with its conserved first and last residue. The D gene is left open where the match is weak. Not every row has a clone size; where given, it reads once, few, many or a size class.

size	D	V	J	DNA	CDR3
once	NA	TRBV29-1	TRBJ1-5	TGCAGCGTTGAAGTGTCAGGGGCTGGCAATCAGCCCCAGCATTTT	CSVEVSGAGNQPQHF
NA	TRBD1	TRBV5-1	TRBJ2-7	TGCGCCAGCAGCCTTCCCCCGGACAGGGAGGACTACGAGCAGTACTTC	CASSLPPDREDYEQYF
NA	TRBD1	TRBV5-7	TRBJ2-7	TGTGCCAGCACGCTAAGACAGGGCCCTGCGTACTTC	CASTLRQGPAYF
NA	TRBD2	TRBV5-5	TRBJ2-3	TGTGCCAGCAGTCTGACTAGCGGGGGGGTCACAGATACGCAGTATTTT	CASSLTSGGVTDTQYF
NA	NA	TRBV6-5	TRBJ1-2	TGTGCCAGCAGTTCCCGGACAATTAACTATGGCTACACCTTC	CASSSRTINYGYTF
NA	NA	TRBV3-1/TRBV3-2	TRBJ2-5	TGTGCCAGCAGCCAAGATGGTTTCGGGGGGCTGGAGACCCAGTACTTC	CASSQDGFGGLETQYF
NA	TRBD2	TRBV5-1	TRBJ2-7	TGCGCCAGCAGTCCCCCGGGAGGCAGGAACGAGCAGTACTTC	CASSPPGGRNEQYF
NA	TRBD1	TRBV19	TRBJ1-2	TGTGCCAGTAGCTTACAGGGGTCGCGCTTTGGCTACACCTTC	CASSLQGSRFGYTF
NA	NA	TRBV9	TRBJ1-6	TGTGCCAGCACCACCGGAGGGGATGGCAATTCACCCCTCCACTTT	CASTTGGDGNSPLHF
NA	NA	TRBV6-6	TRBJ2-5	TGTGCCAGCAGTCCCGAATCCCAAGGGGTGCCCTGGGAGACCCAGTACTTC	CASSPESQGVPWETQYF
NA	NA	TRBV20-1	TRBJ2-3	TGCAGTGCTAGTCCACTAGCTGGGACGCAGTATTTT	CSASPLAGTQYF
NA	NA	TRBV27	TRBJ2-3	TGTGCCAGCAGTTTTAGCCACCCTGGCACAGATACGCAGTATTTT	CASSFSHPGTDTQYF
few	NA	TRBV7-3	TRBJ2-3	TGTGCCAGCAGCAGGGGGAGCGGACCCACAGATACGCAGTATTTT	CASSRGSGPTDTQYF
NA	NA	TRBV2	TRBJ1-2	TGTGCCAGCACGAACAGTAACTATGGCTACACCTTC	CASTNSNYGYTF
NA	TRBD2	TRBV2	TRBJ2-1	TGTGCCAGCAGTGAATGGCGGACTAGCGTGGGGGAGCAGTTCTTC	CASSEWRTSVGEQFF
NA	NA	TRBV11-2	TRBJ2-2	TGTGCCAGCAGCCTATGGTCGAACACCGGGGAGCTGTTTTTT	CASSLWSNTGELFF
few	TRBD1	TRBV7-2	TRBJ2-5	TGTGCCAGCAGCTTATCGACAGGGGGCGCATCGAAGACCCAGTACTTC	CASSLSTGGASKTQYF
NA	NA	TRBV6-6	TRBJ1-2	TGTGCCAGCAGTATGACAGGTCAGGGTGGCTACACCTTC	CASSMTGQGGYTF
NA	TRBD1	TRBV19	TRBJ1-2	TGTGCCAGTAAAGGAGCCGACAGGGGGAAGTTAGGCTACACCTTC	CASKGADRGKLGYTF
NA	NA	TRBV18	TRBJ1-2	TGTGCCAGCTCACCAGACTACGGCTACACCTTC	CASSPDYGYTF
NA	NA	TRBV16	TRBJ1-5	TGTGCCAGCAGCCAATGGCAGTCCAATCAGCCCCAGCATTTT	CASSQWQSNQPQHF
NA	TRBD2	TRBV6-6	TRBJ2-7	TGTGCCAGCAGTAACCCCAGCGGGGGGGTGGGCGAGCAGTACTTC	CASSNPSGGVGEQYF
NA	TRBD1	TRBV7-9	TRBJ1-5	TGTGCCAGCAGCCCGACAGGGATCAGCAATCAGCCCCAGCATTTT	CASSPTGISNQPQHF
NA	NA	TRBV9	TRBJ2-2	TGTGCCAGCAGCGTAGGCAGAATCACCGGGGAGCTGTTTTTT	CASSVGRITGELFF
NA	TRBD2	TRBV2	TRBJ2-1	TGTGCCAGCAGTGTAAGAGCGGGAGAGGATGAGCAGTTCTTC	CASSVRAGEDEQFF
NA	NA	TRBV5-1	TRBJ2-5	TGCGCCAGCAGCTTTCAGTACCAAGAGACCCAGTACTTC	CASSFQYQETQYF
NA	NA	TRBV12-3/TRBV12-4	TRBJ1-2	TGTGCCAGCAGTTTCGGTGAGGGTGGCTACACCTTC	CASSFGEGGYTF
NA	TRBD2	TRBV6-2/TRBV6-3	TRBJ2-5	TGTGCCAGCAGTTCCCCCCGGACTAGCTGGGGGGAGACCCAGTACTTC	CASSSPRTSWGETQYF
NA	NA	TRBV2	TRBJ1-5	TGTGCCAGCAGTGAAATAGGGGTTGGGAATCAGCCCCAGCATTTT	CASSEIGVGNQPQHF
once	TRBD2	TRBV6-1	TRBJ2-3	TGTGCCAGCAGTGAACGGCGGGGGGGCCCCGCAGATACGCAGTATTTT	CASSERRGGPADTQYF
NA	TRBD1	TRBV19	TRBJ1-5	TGTGCCAGTAGTATCTTGGCAGGGGGACATCAGCCCCAGCATTTT	CASSILAGGHQPQHF
NA	TRBD1	TRBV7-3	TRBJ2-7	TGTGCCAGCAGCTTCATAAGGGACAGGGCGAACGAGCAGTACTTC	CASSFIRDRANEQYF
NA	NA	TRBV7-6	TRBJ2-1	TGTGCCAGCAGCTTATACTCATCGCAGGGATACTACAATGAGCAGTTCTTC	CASSLYSSQGYYNEQFF
NA	TRBD1	TRBV20-1	TRBJ2-7	TGCAGTGCTAGTACAGGGGGAACCTACGAGCAGTACTTC	CSASTGGTYEQYF
NA	NA	TRBV3-1/TRBV3-2	TRBJ1-2	TGTGCCAGCAGCCTCCATAGACAGAATGGAGAAGGCTACACCTTC	CASSLHRQNGEGYTF
NA	NA	TRBV6-5	TRBJ2-2	TGTGCCAGCAGCTTCGACAGGACGAACACCGGGGAGCTGTTTTTT	CASSFDRTNTGELFF
NA	NA	TRBV5-1	TRBJ1-5	TGCGCCAGCAGCTCGAACCATGACAGGTTAGACCAGCCCCAGCATTTT	CASSSNHDRLDQPQHF
NA	TRBD2	TRBV30	TRBJ2-3	TGTGCCTGGACCCCGGGACTAGCGGGGGATACGCAGTATTTT	CAWTPGLAGDTQYF
NA	TRBD1	TRBV18	TRBJ1-5	TGTGCCAGCTCACAGGGGACAGGGGATCAGCCCCAGCATTTT	CASSQGTGDQPQHF
NA	NA	TRBV5-5	TRBJ2-5	TGTGCCAGCAGCTCCTTACGGGGTGTAGAGACCCAGTACTTC	CASSSLRGVETQYF
NA	TRBD1	TRBV5-3	TRBJ1-1	TGTGCCAGAAGCTATGACCTGGAGCAGGGGGCTTTTGAAGCTTTCTTT	CARSYDLEQGAFEAFF
NA	TRBD2	TRBV7-4	TRBJ2-3	TGTGCCAGCAGTCCCGCGAGCGGGAGAATCGGCTCAGATACGCAGTATTTT	CASSPASGRIGSDTQYF
few	NA	TRBV30	TRBJ2-7	TGTGCCTACCGGGGAGGTTACGAGCAGTACTTC	CAYRGGYEQYF
NA	TRBD1	TRBV5-1	TRBJ1-6	TGCGCCAGCAGCCAGACAGGGGTAAATTCACCCCTCCACTTT	CASSQTGVNSPLHF
once	TRBD2	TRBV5-1	TRBJ2-7	TGCGCCAGCAGCTTTACGAGCGGGAGCTCCTACGAGCAGTACTTC	CASSFTSGSSYEQYF
NA	NA	TRBV5-1	TRBJ1-4	TGCGCCAGCAGCCTTTCAACTAGTGCTAATGAAAAACTGTTTTTT	CASSLSTSANEKLFF
NA	NA	TRBV5-8	TRBJ1-2	TGTGCCAGCAGCTTGGTTGAGTATGGCTACACCTTC	CASSLVEYGYTF